This TCR beta chain was recorded in a study of T cells in Graves' hyperthyroidism and ophthalmopathy. This clonotype was seen ten or more times. What it binds is not known. Amplification targeted TCR beta CDR3 regions from RNA transcripts. Using the HTBI primer set, a first-round RT-PCR was run on the TCR CDR3. TCRdb ran MiXCR on the multiplex PCR reads and lists one entry per CDR3 protein. The data show about 500,000 distinct CDR3 sequences, about 16% seen once. The CDR3 consists of 15 residues. CDR1 is MNHEY and CDR2 is SVGEGT in the germline V gene. The V segment lost 6 bases and the J segment 2 bases; nucleotides outside the gene matches: 9. Study-wide results and limits: Blood also showed most of the thyroid clonotypes that were expanded above 0.001.

The specimen sequenced was blood. The source of this sequence is a woman aged 30 to 39 with Graves' ophthalmopathy. The chain joins TRBV6-2 or TRBV6-3 to TRBJ2-5, with 7 bases matching TRBD2. The CDR3 nucleotides read TGTGCCAGCAGGTCTAGCGGAGGGTCGCAAGAGACCCAGTACTTC. It translates to CASRSSGGSQETQYF.